The present entry profiles one T cell receptor beta chain with its context. Its antigen is still unknown. The sample originates from a study of T cells expressing NK-cell markers. After re-calling the 5' RACE reads, TCRdb lists one entry per CDR3 protein, DNA absent. This sample's clone table lists 300,000 to 450,000 distinct CDR3 sequences. Notes on the study in general: Researchers report these clonotypes also headed the CD3+CD56-NKG2C+ fraction in several donors.

Germline loops: CDR1 SGHRS, CDR2 YFSETQ. The CDR3 has 14 residues. The receptor was isolated from a man aged 18 to 70 in good health. The sample comprised blood T cells: a sorted CD56 or NKG2C T cell subset, CD4+ or CD8+ T cells, or bulk PBMC T cells (not recorded which). The chain links TRBV5-1 to TRBJ1-1; TCRdb names TRBD1, which stays unverified in the absence of DNA. The CDR3: CASSGQGPNTEAFF.